Each of the 31 T cell receptor beta chains below was sequenced from the same sample in a study of blood T cell repertoires in COVID-19. Assay: immunoSEQ multiplex PCR; the TCRdb copy retains only in-frame clones and omits some. Of about 130,000 clones listed, around 86% were seen once; the top ten hold roughly 5.4%. The specimen sequenced was peripheral blood. Receptor source: a human donor in a cohort sampled during active COVID-19.

The chain links TRBV7-6 to TRBJ2-1, with D maybe TRBD2 (6 bases). The CDR3 runs to 17 residues. Germline lookup yields CDR1 SGHVS and CDR2 FNYEAQ. Trimming stripped 5 bases from V and 5 bases from J, with 22 bases between. CDR3 amino acids: CASSVSRAGRLHNEQFF. The DNA for the CDR3 is TGTGCCAGCAGCGTCTCTAGAGCTGGGAGGCTACACAATGAGCAGTTCTTC. The complete variable domain, with remaining parts taken from reference TRBV7-6 and TRBJ2-1, reads GAGVSQSPRYKVTKRGQDVALRCDPISGHVSLYWYRQALGQGPEFLTYFNYEAQQDKSGLPNDRFSAERPEGSISTLTIQRTEQRDSAMYRCASSVSRAGRLHNEQFFGPGTRLTVL.

This chain connects TRBV7-8 to TRBJ2-2, with D unresolved. Per the germline V gene, CDR1 is SGHVS and CDR2 is FQNEAQ. The V and J ends lost 5 bases and 5 bases respectively, with 12 bases between them. The CDR3 totals 14 residues. The chain's CDR3 is CASSVATLTGELFF. CDR3 nucleotides: TGTGCCAGCAGCGTCGCTACCCTAACCGGGGAGCTGTTTTTT.

The V call is TRBV3-1 (or the pseudogene TRBV3-2), the J call TRBJ2-3, with 8 bases that match TRBD2. Trimming at V came to 3 bases and at J to 5 bases, leaving 10 bases not matched to a gene. The CDR3 has 16 amino acids. Germline lookup yields CDR1 LGHDT and CDR2 YNNKEL (reference sequence). The DNA of the CDR3 is TGTGCCAGCAGCCAGGGTTCGGGAGGGCTGGAAGATACGCAGTATTTT. Translating gives CASSQGSGGLEDTQYF.

This sequence joins TRBV25-1 and TRBJ2-1, with D uncertain. Trimming removed 4 bases at V and 7 bases at J, with 2 bases between. Germline lookup yields CDR1 MGHDK and CDR2 SYGVNS. The CDR3 covers 10 residues. CDR3 nucleotides: TGTGCCAGCAGTGCAAATGAGCAGTTCTTC. It is translated as CASSANEQFF.

This clone was seen just once. As DNA, the CDR3 is TGCGCCAGCAGCCCGGGGGGCCTTAGAATAGCTAACTATGGCTACACCTTC. Translated: CASSPGGLRIANYGYTF. The genes are TRBV5-1 and TRBJ1-2, with D possibly matching TRBD1 (6 bases). This CDR3 contains 17 residues. V lost 4 bases to trimming and J lost 0 bases, with 19 bases between them. The germline V gene has CDR1 SGHRS and CDR2 YFSETQ.

V usage is TRBV11-2 and J usage is TRBJ2-2, with 12 positions matching TRBD2. The germline gives CDR1 SGHAT, CDR2 FQNNGV. CDR3 length: 17 residues. J was trimmed by 6 bases and V by 3 bases; bases with no gene match: 8. This chain's CDR3 is CASSFPGLAGTAGELFF. CDR3 in DNA: TGTGCCAGCAGCTTCCCGGGACTAGCGGGTACCGCCGGGGAGCTGTTTTTT.

The chain carries TRBV3-1 (or the pseudogene TRBV3-2) and TRBJ2-2; 8 bases agree with TRBD1. Germline assignment: CDR1 LGHDT and CDR2 YNNKEL (reference sequence). The CDR3 loop spans 15 amino acids. J was trimmed by 6 bases and V by 6 bases; bases with no gene match: 9. This chain's CDR3 is CASRAGGAGAGELFF. CDR3 bases: TGTGCCAGCAGAGCAGGGGGCGCAGGGGCCGGGGAGCTGTTTTTT.

This clone is a singleton in its sample. V usage is TRBV18 and J usage is TRBJ1-1, with 7 bases fitting TRBD1. Germline V CDR1 and CDR2: KGHSH, LQKENI. V dropped 6 bases and J dropped 1; count of bases not matched to a gene: 5. CDR3 size: 14 residues. The CDR3 spells CASSRRTGNTEAFF. The DNA for the CDR3 is TGTGCCAGCTCTCGGAGGACAGGGAACACTGAAGCTTTCTTT.

The chain employs TRBV7-9 and TRBJ2-1; TRBD1 might be the D (5 bases). Germline CDR1 reads SEHNR; CDR2 reads FQNEAQ (reference sequence). Trimming removed 1 base from V and 15 bases from J, with 22 bases in between. The CDR3 consists of 15 residues. CDR3 amino acids: CASSLELSGQAVGFF. In nucleotides, the CDR3 is TGTGCCAGCAGCTTAGAGTTGTCAGGGCAGGCCGTGGGGTTCTTC. The full variable domain, its missing parts supplied by reference TRBV7-9 and TRBJ2-1, is DTGVSQNPRHKITKRGQNVTFRCDPISEHNRLYWYRQTLGQGPEFLTYFQNEAQLEKSRLLSDRFSAERPKGSFSTLEIQRTEQGDSAMYLCASSLELSGQAVGFFGPGTRLTVL.

The V gene is TRBV7-2, the J gene TRBJ2-6; D is ambiguous. This CDR3 contains 15 residues. V lost 3 bases, J lost 4 bases, and 10 bases lay in between. Germline lookup yields CDR1 SGHTA and CDR2 FQGNSA. CDR3 sequence (DNA): TGTGCCAGCAGCTTGAGAGAAGCGGGGGCCAACGTCCTGACTTTC. This gives the protein CASSLREAGANVLTF.

Here the CDR3 DNA reads TGTGCCAGCAGTTACACTTGGCGGGATACGCAGTATTTT. It is translated as CASSYTWRDTQYF. V usage is TRBV6-5 and J usage is TRBJ2-3, with no clear D. The V end was cut by 2 bases, the J end by 6 bases, with 9 bases between. The CDR3 is 13 residues long. CDR1 and CDR2 from the germline V gene are MNHEY and SVGAGI.

The rearrangement joins TRBV9 to TRBJ1-4; no reliable D call. V was cut by 1 base and J by 4 bases, with 8 bases left in between. Germline V gene data show CDR1 as SGDLS and CDR2 as YYNGEE. The CDR3 length is 14 residues. The CDR3 coding sequence is TGTGCCAGCAGCGTAAGGCAGGATAATGAAAAACTGTTTTTT. This sequence encodes CASSVRQDNEKLFF.

A few counts support this clone. The V call is TRBV6-6, the J call TRBJ2-7; D might be TRBD2 (5 bases). Germline V gives CDR1 MNHNY, CDR2 SVGAGI (reference sequence). There are 13 residues in the CDR3. V gave up 2 bases and J gave up 3 bases, with 8 bases separating them. The CDR3 bases are TGTGCCAGCAGTTACGATGAGGGCTACGAGCAGTACTTC. This codes for CASSYDEGYEQYF.

V is TRBV2 and J is TRBJ2-7; a weak D match, TRBD2 (7 bases). Trimming shortened V by 8 bases and J by 2 bases, and 16 bases separated the two germline ends. Germline CDR1 SNHLY, CDR2 FYNNEI. This CDR3 is built from 14 residues. CDR3 sequence (DNA): TGTGCCAGCGGGGGGGGCTACGGCACCTACGAGCAGTACTTC. Amino acids: CASGGGYGTYEQYF.

Only a few counts were recorded for this clone. The chain joins TRBV25-1 to TRBJ1-5, with D tentatively TRBD1 (5 bases). This CDR3 comprises 17 residues. Between the trimmed V and J ends, which lost 5 bases and 2 bases, there was a span of 19 bases. Germline V CDR1 and CDR2: MGHDK, SYGVNS. The CDR3 is CASSLRGPNGGNQPQHF. In DNA form, the CDR3 reads TGTGCCAGCAGTTTAAGGGGCCCAAACGGTGGCAATCAGCCCCAGCATTTT.

The chain links TRBV6-2 or TRBV6-3 to TRBJ2-3, with D tentatively TRBD2 (6 bases). CDR1 is MNHEY, CDR2 SVGEGT, per germline. This CDR3 has 15 residues. The V and J ends lost 5 bases and 6 bases respectively, with 18 bases between them. CDR3 bases: TGTGCCAGCAGTACTCTCCCACTAGCATCTGATACGCAGTATTTT. It specifies CASSTLPLASDTQYF.

This clone was seen only a few times. V usage is TRBV7-9 and J usage is TRBJ1-2; no clear D gene. Germline V gives CDR1 SEHNR, CDR2 FQNEAQ (reference sequence). CDR3 length: 14 amino acids. Trimming removed 1 base from V and 8 bases from J, with 14 bases in between. Written as DNA, the CDR3 is TGTGCCAGCAGCTTAGAAGTGTCAGGTCAAGGCTACACCTTC. Amino acid sequence: CASSLEVSGQGYTF.

This rearrangement joins TRBV6-6 to TRBJ1-5; 7 nucleotides line up with TRBD1. This CDR3 region has 16 residues. Germline V lookup: CDR1 MNHNY, CDR2 SVGAGI (reference sequence). Trimming cost V 6 bases and J 5 bases; bases outside gene matches: 13. For the CDR3, the DNA is TGTGCCAGCAGATTTACAGGGGAGTCAGTCTATCAGCCCCAGCATTTT. Its protein is CASRFTGESVYQPQHF.

CDR3 nucleotides: TGTGCCAGCAGCTACACGACTAGCAACAATGAGCAGTTCTTC. It encodes CASSYTTSNNEQFF. The gene calls are TRBV11-2 and TRBJ2-1, with 7 positions matching TRBD2. Germline V gene data show CDR1 as SGHAT and CDR2 as FQNNGV. Trimming cost V 4 bases and J 5 bases; bases outside gene matches: 5. CDR3 size: 14 residues.

This chain uses TRBV5-1 with TRBJ1-4; D call uncertain. CDR3 length: 13 amino acids. V lost 4 bases, J lost 5 bases, and 9 bases lay in between. Looked up from germline, CDR1 is SGHRS and CDR2 is YFSETQ. The CDR3 loop reads CASSNLQNEKLFF. CDR3 sequence (DNA): TGCGCCAGCAGCAACCTGCAGAATGAAAAACTGTTTTTT.

The chain employs TRBV28 and TRBJ1-2, with 7 bases lining up with TRBD1. CDR1 is MDHEN and CDR2 is SYDVKM in the germline V gene. CDR3 length equals 13 residues. J lost 4 bases, V lost 4 bases, and 3 bases had no gene match. The CDR3 loop is CASSSAGGYGYTF. The CDR3 DNA reads as TGTGCCAGCAGTTCTGCAGGGGGCTATGGCTACACCTTC.

This chain connects TRBV24-1 to TRBJ2-5; 13 bases fit TRBD2. With V trimmed by 3 bases and J by 3 bases, 9 bases remained unmatched. There are 18 residues in the CDR3. Germline assignment: CDR1 KGHDR and CDR2 SFDVKD. This chain's CDR3 is CATSDPGLAGVLKETQYF. CDR3 DNA sequence: TGTGCCACCAGTGATCCAGGACTAGCGGGAGTGCTAAAAGAGACCCAGTACTTC.

The chain links TRBV12-5 to TRBJ1-2; 7 bases line up with TRBD1. Germline V gene lookup returns CDR1 LGHNT and CDR2 FRNRAP. J was trimmed by 7 bases and V by 1 base; bases with no gene match: 15. CDR3 length: 17 amino acids. CDR3: CASGLALTWGRGFGYTF. CDR3 coding DNA: TGTGCTAGTGGTTTGGCCCTAACGTGGGGCAGGGGGTTTGGCTACACCTTC.

V gene TRBV7-3 combines with J gene TRBJ2-2; D is undetermined. V was trimmed by 6 bases and J by 1 base, leaving 6 bases between them. The CDR3 sequence is 13 residues long. Germline V gene data show CDR1 as SGHTA and CDR2 as FQGTGA. CDR3 sequence (DNA): TGTGCCAGCAGATCAGGGAACACCGGGGAGCTGTTTTTT. Translation gives CASRSGNTGELFF.

The rearrangement links TRBV28 to TRBJ2-3; D possibly corresponds to TRBD2 (5 bases). Germline V gives CDR1 MDHEN, CDR2 SYDVKM. V gave up 6 bases and J gave up 3 bases, with 13 bases separating them. This CDR3 comprises 14 residues. CDR3 in DNA: TGTGCCAGCAGGGAGGCAGGTCGGACAGATACGCAGTATTTT. Translated: CASREAGRTDTQYF.

This chain joins TRBV3-1 (or the pseudogene TRBV3-2) and TRBJ2-7; 9 bases match TRBD1. Germline V lookup: CDR1 LGHDT, CDR2 YNNKEL (reference sequence). V shed 2 bases and J 3 bases; nucleotides not matched to a gene: 8. This CDR3 comprises 16 residues. The CDR3: CASSQHGTGSDYEQYF. CDR3 in DNA: TGTGCCAGCAGCCAACACGGGACAGGGTCCGACTACGAGCAGTACTTC.

This sequence joins TRBV7-9 and TRBJ1-5, with D unclear. V was pared by 0 bases and J by 3 bases, with 12 bases between. Germline V gene lookup returns CDR1 SEHNR and CDR2 FQNEAQ (reference sequence). The CDR3 is made up of 16 amino acids. For the CDR3, the DNA is TGTGCCAGCAGCTTAGCGTACGGGGTGGTCAATCAGCCCCAGCATTTT. This codes for CASSLAYGVVNQPQHF.

The chain is built from TRBV4-3 and TRBJ1-1; 7 bases line up with TRBD1. The CDR3 is 14 residues long. Per the germline V gene, CDR1 is LGHNA and CDR2 is YSLEER. The V and J ends lost 0 bases and 6 bases, in that order; junction bases with no gene match: 4. The CDR3 reads CASSQDRDSPEAFF. The CDR3, as DNA: TGCGCCAGCAGCCAAGATAGGGACAGCCCTGAAGCTTTCTTT.

The V call is TRBV27, the J call TRBJ2-7, with D hard to call. The CDR3 extends over 16 amino acids. The germline CDR1 and CDR2 sequences are MNHEY and SMNVEV (reference sequence). V gave up 0 bases and J gave up 2 bases, with 14 bases separating them. The CDR3 spells CASSLSSVAPTYEQYF. The CDR3 DNA is TGTGCCAGCAGTTTATCATCGGTAGCACCTACCTACGAGCAGTACTTC.

This rearrangement joins TRBV3-1 (or the pseudogene TRBV3-2) to TRBJ1-1; D not certain. CDR1 and CDR2 from the germline V gene are LGHDT and YNNKEL (reference sequence). The CDR3 spans 14 residues. The ends were cut back, 3 bases at V and 1 base at J, with 9 bases in the middle. The CDR3 DNA reads TGTGCCAGCAGCCAGTCAGACTGGAACACTGAAGCTTTCTTT. This gives the protein CASSQSDWNTEAFF.

The J gene is TRBJ2-1, the V gene TRBV2; 7 bases are a match to TRBD1. V shed 4 bases, J shed 0 bases, and the junction held 3 bases outside the gene matches. The CDR3 has 15 residues. Looked up from germline, CDR1 is SNHLY and CDR2 is FYNNEI. CDR3 sequence: CASSVGQSSYNEQFF. As DNA, the CDR3 is TGTGCCAGCAGTGTGGGACAGAGCTCCTACAATGAGCAGTTCTTC.